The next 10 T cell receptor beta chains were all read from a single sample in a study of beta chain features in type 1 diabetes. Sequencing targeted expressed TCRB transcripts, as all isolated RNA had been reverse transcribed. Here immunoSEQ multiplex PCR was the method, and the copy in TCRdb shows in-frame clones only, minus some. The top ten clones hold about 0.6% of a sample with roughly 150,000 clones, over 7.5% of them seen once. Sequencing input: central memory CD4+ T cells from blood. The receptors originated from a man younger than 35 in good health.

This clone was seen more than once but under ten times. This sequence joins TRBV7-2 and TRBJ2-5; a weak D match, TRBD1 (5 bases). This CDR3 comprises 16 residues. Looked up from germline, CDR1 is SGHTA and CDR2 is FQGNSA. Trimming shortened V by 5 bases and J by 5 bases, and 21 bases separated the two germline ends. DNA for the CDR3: TGTGCCAGCAGCACGAGAAGGGCCAGGGCCGGGGAGACCCAGTACTTC. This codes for CASSTRRARAGETQYF.

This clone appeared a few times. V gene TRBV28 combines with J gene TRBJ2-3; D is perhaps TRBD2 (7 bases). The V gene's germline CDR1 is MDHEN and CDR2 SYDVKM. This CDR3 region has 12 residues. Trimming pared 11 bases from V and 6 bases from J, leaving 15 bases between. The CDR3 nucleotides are TGTGCCTGCCTCGGGGGGCACGATACGCAGTATTTT. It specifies CACLGGHDTQYF.

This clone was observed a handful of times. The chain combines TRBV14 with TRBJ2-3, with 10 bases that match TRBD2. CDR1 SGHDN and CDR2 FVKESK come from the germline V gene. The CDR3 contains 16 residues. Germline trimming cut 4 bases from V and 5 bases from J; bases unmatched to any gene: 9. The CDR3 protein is CASSPLASGSEDTQYF. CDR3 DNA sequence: TGTGCCAGCAGCCCCCTGGCTAGCGGGAGTGAAGATACGCAGTATTTT.

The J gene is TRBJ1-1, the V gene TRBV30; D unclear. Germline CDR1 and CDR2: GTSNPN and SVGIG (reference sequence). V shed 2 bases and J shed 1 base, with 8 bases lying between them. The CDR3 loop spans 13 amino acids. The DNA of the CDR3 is TGTGCCTGGAGTCGGGAGTCGAACACTGAAGCTTTCTTT. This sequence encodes CAWSRESNTEAFF.

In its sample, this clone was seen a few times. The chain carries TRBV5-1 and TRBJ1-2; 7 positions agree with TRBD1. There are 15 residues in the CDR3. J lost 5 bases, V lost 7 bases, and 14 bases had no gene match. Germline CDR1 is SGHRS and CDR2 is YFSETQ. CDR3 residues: CASYNNTGVTYGYTF. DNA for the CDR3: TGCGCCAGCTATAACAACACAGGGGTTACATATGGCTACACCTTC.

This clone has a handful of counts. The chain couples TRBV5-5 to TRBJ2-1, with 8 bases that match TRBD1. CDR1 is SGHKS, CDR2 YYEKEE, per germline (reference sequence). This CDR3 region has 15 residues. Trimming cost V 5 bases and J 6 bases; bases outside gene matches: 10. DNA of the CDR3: TGTGCCAGCAGTAAAGTTGGAACAGGGGGCAATGAGCAGTTCTTC. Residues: CASSKVGTGGNEQFF.

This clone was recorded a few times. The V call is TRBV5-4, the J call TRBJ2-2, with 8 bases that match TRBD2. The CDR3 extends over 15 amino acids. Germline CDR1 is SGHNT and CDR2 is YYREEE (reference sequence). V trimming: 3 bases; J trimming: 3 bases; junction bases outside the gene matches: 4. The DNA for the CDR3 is TGTGCCAGCAGCTCGTCGGGAGGGGACACCGGGGAGCTGTTTTTT. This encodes CASSSSGGDTGELFF.

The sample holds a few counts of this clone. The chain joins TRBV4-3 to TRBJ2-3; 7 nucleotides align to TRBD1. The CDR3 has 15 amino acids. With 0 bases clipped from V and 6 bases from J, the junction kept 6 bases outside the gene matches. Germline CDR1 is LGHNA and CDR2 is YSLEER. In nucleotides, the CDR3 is TGCGCCAGCAGCCAAGAGACAGGGTTCGGTGATACGCAGTATTTT. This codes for CASSQETGFGDTQYF.

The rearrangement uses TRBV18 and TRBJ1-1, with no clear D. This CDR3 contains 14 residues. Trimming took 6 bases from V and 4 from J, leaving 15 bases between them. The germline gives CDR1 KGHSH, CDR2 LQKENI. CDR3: CASSPASIGTEAFF. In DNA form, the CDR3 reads TGTGCCAGCTCTCCTGCGAGCATTGGCACTGAAGCTTTCTTT.

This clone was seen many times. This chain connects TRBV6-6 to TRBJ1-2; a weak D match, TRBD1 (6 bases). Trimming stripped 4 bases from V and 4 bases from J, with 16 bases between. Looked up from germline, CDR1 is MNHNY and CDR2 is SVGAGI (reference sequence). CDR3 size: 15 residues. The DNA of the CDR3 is TGTGCCAGCAGTTCCCCAGTGGACAGATCCTATGGCTACACCTTC. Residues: CASSSPVDRSYGYTF.